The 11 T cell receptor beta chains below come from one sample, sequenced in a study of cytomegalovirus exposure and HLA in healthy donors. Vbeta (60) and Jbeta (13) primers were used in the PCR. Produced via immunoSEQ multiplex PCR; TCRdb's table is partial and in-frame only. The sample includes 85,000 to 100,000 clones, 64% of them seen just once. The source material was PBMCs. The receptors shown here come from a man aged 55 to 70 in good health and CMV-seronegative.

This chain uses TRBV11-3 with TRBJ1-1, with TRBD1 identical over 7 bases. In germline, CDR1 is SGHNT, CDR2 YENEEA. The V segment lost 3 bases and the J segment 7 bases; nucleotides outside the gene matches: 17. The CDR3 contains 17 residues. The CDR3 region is CASSFVTYSTGNGEAFF. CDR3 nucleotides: TGTGCCAGCAGCTTTGTAACCTACTCGACAGGGAACGGTGAAGCTTTCTTT.

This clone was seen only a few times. The CDR3 loop is CASSLGSGETMGYTF. Written as DNA, the CDR3 is TGCGCCAGCAGCTTGGGATCCGGCGAGACAATGGGCTACACCTTC. The chain links TRBV5-1 to TRBJ1-2, with unresolved D. CDR1 SGHRS and CDR2 YFSETQ come from the germline V gene. The CDR3 extends over 15 amino acids. Trimming shortened V by 0 bases and J by 8 bases, and 17 bases separated the two germline ends.

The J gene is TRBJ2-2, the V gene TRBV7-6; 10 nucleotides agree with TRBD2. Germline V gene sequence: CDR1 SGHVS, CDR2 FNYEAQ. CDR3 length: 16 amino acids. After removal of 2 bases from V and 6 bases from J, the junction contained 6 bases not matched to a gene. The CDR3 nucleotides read TGTGCCAGCAGCTTACAAGCGGGGGGGATCCCCGGGGAGCTGTTTTTT. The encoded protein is CASSLQAGGIPGELFF.

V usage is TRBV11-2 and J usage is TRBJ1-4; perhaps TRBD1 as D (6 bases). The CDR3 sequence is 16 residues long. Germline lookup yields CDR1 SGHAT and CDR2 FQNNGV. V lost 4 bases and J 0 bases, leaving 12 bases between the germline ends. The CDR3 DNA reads TGTGCCAGCAGCTCCAGGACAGTTGCAACTAATGAAAAACTGTTTTTT. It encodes CASSSRTVATNEKLFF.

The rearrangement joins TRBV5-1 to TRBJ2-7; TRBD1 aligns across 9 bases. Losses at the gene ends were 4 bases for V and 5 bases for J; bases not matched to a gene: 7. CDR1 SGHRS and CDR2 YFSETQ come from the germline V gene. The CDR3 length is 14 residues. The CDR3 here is CASSAITGGNEQYF. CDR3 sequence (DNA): TGCGCCAGCAGCGCTATAACAGGGGGCAACGAGCAGTACTTC. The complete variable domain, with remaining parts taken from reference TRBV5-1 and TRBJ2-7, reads KAGVTQTPRYLIKTRGQQVTLSCSPISGHRSVSWYQQTPGQGLQFLFEYFSETQRNKGNFPGRFSGRQFSNSRSEMNVSTLELGDSALYLCASSAITGGNEQYFGPGTRLTVT.

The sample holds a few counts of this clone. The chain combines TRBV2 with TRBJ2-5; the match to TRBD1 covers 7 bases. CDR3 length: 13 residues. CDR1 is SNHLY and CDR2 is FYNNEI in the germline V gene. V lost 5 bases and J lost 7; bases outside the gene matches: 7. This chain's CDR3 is CASSRDPGGTQYF. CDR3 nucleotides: TGTGCCAGCAGTAGGGACCCAGGGGGGACCCAGTACTTC. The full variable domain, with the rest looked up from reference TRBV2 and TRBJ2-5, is EPEVTQTPSHQVTQMGQEVILRCVPISNHLYFYWYRQILGQKVEFLVSFYNNEISEKSEIFDDQFSVERPDGSNFTLKIRSTKLEDSAMYFCASSRDPGGTQYFGPGTRLLVL.

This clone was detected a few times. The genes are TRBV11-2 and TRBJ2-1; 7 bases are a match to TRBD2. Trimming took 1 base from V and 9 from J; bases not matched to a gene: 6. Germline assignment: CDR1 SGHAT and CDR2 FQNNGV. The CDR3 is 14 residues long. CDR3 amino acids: CASSLGGGSGEQFF. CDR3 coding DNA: TGTGCCAGCAGCTTAGGGGGAGGGTCGGGTGAGCAGTTCTTC.

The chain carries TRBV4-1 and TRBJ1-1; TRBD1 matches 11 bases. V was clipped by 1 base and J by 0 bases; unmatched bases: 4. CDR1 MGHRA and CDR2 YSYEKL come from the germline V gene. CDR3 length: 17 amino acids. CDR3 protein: CASSQGTGGTMNTEAFF. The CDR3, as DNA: TGCGCCAGCAGCCAAGGGACAGGGGGCACTATGAACACTGAAGCTTTCTTT.

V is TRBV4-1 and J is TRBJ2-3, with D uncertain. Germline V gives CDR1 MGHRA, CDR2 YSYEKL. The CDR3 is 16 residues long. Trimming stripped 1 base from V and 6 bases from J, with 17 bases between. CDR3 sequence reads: CASSQGQTRPADTQYF. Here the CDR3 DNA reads TGCGCCAGCAGCCAAGGGCAGACCAGGCCTGCGGATACGCAGTATTTT.

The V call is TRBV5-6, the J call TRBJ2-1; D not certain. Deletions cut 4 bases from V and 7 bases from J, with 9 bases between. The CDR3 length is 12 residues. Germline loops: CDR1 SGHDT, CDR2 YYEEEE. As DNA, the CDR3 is TGTGCCAGCAGCCTTGTTACAAATGAGCAGTTCTTC. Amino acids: CASSLVTNEQFF.

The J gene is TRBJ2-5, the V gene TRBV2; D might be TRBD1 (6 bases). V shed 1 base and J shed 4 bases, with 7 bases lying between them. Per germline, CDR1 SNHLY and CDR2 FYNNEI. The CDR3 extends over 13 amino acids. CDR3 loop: CASSEGQAETQYF. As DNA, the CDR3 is TGTGCCAGCAGTGAAGGACAGGCAGAGACCCAGTACTTC.